Listed here are 30 T cell receptor beta chains from one sample, sequenced in a study of control samples from healthy donors and cancer patients. Some clones are missing from TCRdb's copy, which holds only in-frame ones; the method was immunoSEQ multiplex PCR. The sample lists about 50,000 clones; around 96% were seen once. The sample was blood. These receptors came from a woman aged 25 to 39 in good health.

V gene TRBV5-1 combines with J gene TRBJ2-7; 14 nucleotides match TRBD2. The V segment lost 4 bases and the J segment 0 bases; nucleotides outside the gene matches: 6. The CDR3 sequence is 17 residues long. Germline CDR1 reads SGHRS; CDR2 reads YFSETQ. The CDR3 coding sequence is TGCGCCAGCAGCCGGGGACTAGCGGGAGCCCTCTCCTACGAGCAGTACTTC. Residues: CASSRGLAGALSYEQYF. Looking up the rest from reference TRBV5-1 and TRBJ2-7 gives the full variable domain: KAGVTQTPRYLIKTRGQQVTLSCSPISGHRSVSWYQQTPGQGLQFLFEYFSETQRNKGNFPGRFSGRQFSNSRSEMNVSTLELGDSALYLCASSRGLAGALSYEQYFGPGTRLTVT.

The rearrangement joins TRBV6-1 to TRBJ1-5; D might be TRBD1 (5 bases). The CDR3 runs to 14 residues. The germline CDR1 and CDR2 sequences are MNHNS and SASEGT. Trimming removed 1 base at V and 4 bases at J, with 8 bases between. DNA of the CDR3: TGTGCCAGCAGTGAAGAGACAGTAAATCAGCCCCAGCATTTT. It translates to CASSEETVNQPQHF.

The rearrangement joins TRBV30 to TRBJ2-5; D call uncertain. Germline V gives CDR1 GTSNPN, CDR2 SVGIG (reference sequence). This CDR3 spans 12 amino acids. The V and J ends lost 0 bases and 6 bases respectively, with 8 bases between them. The CDR3 is CAWSVGQKTQYF. In DNA form, the CDR3 reads TGTGCCTGGAGTGTAGGGCAGAAGACCCAGTACTTC. Filled out from reference TRBV30 and TRBJ2-5, the complete variable domain reads SQTIHQWPATLVQPVGSPLSLECTVEGTSNPNLYWYRQAAGRGLQLLFYSVGIGQISSEVPQNLSASRPQDRQFILSSKKLLLSDSGFYLCAWSVGQKTQYFGPGTRLLVL.

Here the CDR3 reads CASSLSEAGGAGEQYF. The CDR3 nucleotides are TGTGCCAGCAGTTTATCGGAAGCGGGAGGCGCGGGGGAGCAGTACTTC. The V gene is TRBV27, the J gene TRBJ2-7; TRBD2 matches at 9 bases. The junction had 10 bases not matched to a gene; V was cut back by 0 bases and J by 7 bases. Germline loops: CDR1 MNHEY, CDR2 SMNVEV (reference sequence). This CDR3 region has 16 residues.

This chain joins TRBV6-1 and TRBJ1-4; possible D gene TRBD1, 6 bases. CDR1 and CDR2 from the germline V gene are MNHNS and SASEGT. Between the trimmed V and J ends, which lost 2 bases and 3 bases, there was a span of 10 bases. The CDR3 has 15 amino acids. The CDR3 DNA follows: TGTGCCAGCAGTGAACGCCCAGGGGCTAATGAAAAACTGTTTTTT. As protein: CASSERPGANEKLFF.

This clone was counted once. The V and J genes are TRBV28 and TRBJ1-6, with D possibly TRBD1 on 5 matching bases. Germline-derived CDR1 and CDR2 are MDHEN and SYDVKM. With 4 bases removed from V and 9 bases from J, the gap between germline ends came to 16 bases. The CDR3 runs 15 residues. CDR3: CASSSPGQGFSPLHF. CDR3 DNA sequence: TGTGCCAGCAGTTCCCCTGGGCAGGGTTTTTCACCCCTCCACTTT.

The chain is built from TRBV28 and TRBJ2-1; D not certain. V was cut by 6 bases and J by 0 bases, with 6 bases left in between. In germline, CDR1 is MDHEN, CDR2 SYDVKM. The CDR3 extends over 13 amino acids. CDR3 DNA sequence: TGTGCCAGCAGACAAAGCTCCTACAATGAGCAGTTCTTC. This codes for CASRQSSYNEQFF.

The chain employs TRBV19 and TRBJ2-2; no definite D call. Germline CDR1 LNHDA, CDR2 SQIVND (reference sequence). The ends were cut back, 0 bases at V and 6 bases at J, with 14 bases in the middle. CDR3 length: 16 residues. The CDR3 DNA sequence: TGTGCCAGTAGTATAGATCCTGAGATTTGGGCCGGGGAGCTGTTTTTT. Amino acid sequence: CASSIDPEIWAGELFF.

The V and J genes are TRBV3-1 (or the pseudogene TRBV3-2) and TRBJ2-5; TRBD2 matches 11 bases. The CDR3 totals 15 residues. After removal of 4 bases from V and 4 bases from J, the junction contained 5 bases not matched to a gene. The V gene's germline CDR1 is LGHDT and CDR2 YNNKEL (reference sequence). Here the CDR3 DNA reads TGTGCCAGCAGCCTACCGGGACTAGCGGCAGAGACCCAGTACTTC. Translating it yields CASSLPGLAAETQYF.

This sequence joins TRBV27 and TRBJ1-2; D not resolved. Germline CDR1 reads MNHEY; CDR2 reads SMNVEV (reference sequence). With 4 bases removed from V and 6 bases from J, the gap between germline ends came to 18 bases. This CDR3 has 15 residues. The CDR3 loop reads CASSSRGWEANGYTF. The CDR3, as DNA: TGTGCCAGCAGTTCGCGGGGATGGGAGGCCAATGGCTACACCTTC.

This clone was observed once. The chain is built from TRBV13 and TRBJ2-1; the D is unclear. Per germline, CDR1 PRHDT and CDR2 FYEKMQ (reference sequence). V lost 1 base and J lost 4, with 5 bases in between. The CDR3 covers 13 residues. CDR3 amino acids: CASSLVRYNEQFF. The CDR3 bases are TGTGCCAGCAGCTTAGTTCGGTACAATGAGCAGTTCTTC.

The gene calls are TRBV2 and TRBJ1-3; a possible D gene is TRBD1 (5 bases). V gave up 3 bases and J gave up 4 bases, with 19 bases separating them. Germline V gene data show CDR1 as SNHLY and CDR2 as FYNNEI. This CDR3 spans 17 amino acids. CDR3 nucleotides: TGTGCCAGCAGTGATGGGGTGAGGGGACTAATCGGAAACACCATATATTTT. Its translation: CASSDGVRGLIGNTIYF.

J is TRBJ1-4 and V is TRBV29-1; D possibly corresponds to TRBD1 (5 bases). Trimming took off 2 bases at V and 4 bases at J, with 14 bases between the two ends. The CDR3 spans 15 residues. The germline gives CDR1 SQVTM, CDR2 ANQGSEA. The CDR3 nucleotides read TGCAGCGTTGAACCTGACGAGGGGAATAATGAAAAACTGTTTTTT. Its protein is CSVEPDEGNNEKLFF. Together with reference TRBV29-1 and TRBJ1-4, the CDR3 gives the full variable domain: SAVISQKPSRDICQRGTSLTIQCQVDSQVTMMFWYRQQPGQSLTLIATANQGSEATYESGFVIDKFPISRPNLTFSTLTVSNMSPEDSSIYLCSVEPDEGNNEKLFFGSGTQLSVL.

The chain couples TRBV27 to TRBJ2-7; D tentatively fits TRBD1 or TRBD2 (5 bases each). The CDR3 consists of 15 residues. Germline V CDR1 and CDR2: MNHEY, SMNVEV (reference sequence). V lost 3 bases, J lost 2 bases, and 14 bases lay in between. CDR3 amino acids: CASSFARGPAYEQYF. CDR3 in DNA: TGTGCCAGCAGTTTCGCAAGGGGACCGGCCTACGAGCAGTACTTC.

This chain connects TRBV30 to TRBJ2-3; tentative D call: TRBD2 (6 bases). Germline V gene sequence: CDR1 GTSNPN, CDR2 SVGIG (reference sequence). The CDR3 contains 16 residues. With 2 bases removed from V and 0 bases from J, the gap between germline ends came to 15 bases. The CDR3 nucleotides read TGTGCCTGGAGTTTAAGTCTAGCGTCTAGCACAGATACGCAGTATTTT. Translated: CAWSLSLASSTDTQYF.

This clone was observed a single time. The chain uses TRBV4-2 and TRBJ2-7, with 7 bases identical to TRBD2. The CDR3 runs to 15 residues. Germline V gives CDR1 LGHNA, CDR2 YNFKEQ. The ends lost 1 base at V and 3 bases at J; junction bases unmatched: 6. The CDR3 is CASSQGEGSYYEQYF. In DNA form, the CDR3 reads TGTGCCAGCAGCCAAGGGGAGGGATCTTACTACGAGCAGTACTTC.

This chain connects TRBV11-3 to TRBJ2-3, with 9 bases fitting TRBD2. This CDR3 contains 17 residues. Germline-derived CDR1 and CDR2 are SGHNT and YENEEA. Trimming removed 1 base from V and 6 bases from J; junction bases left unmatched: 11. In nucleotides, the CDR3 is TGTGCCAGCAGCTTAGGGGGTAGCGGGAGAATTCGCGATACGCAGTATTTT. It translates to CASSLGGSGRIRDTQYF.

CDR3 amino acids: CASSLGGLGSETQYF. The CDR3 DNA sequence: TGTGCCAGCAGCTTAGGGGGACTAGGTTCGGAGACCCAGTACTTC. The chain is built from TRBV7-6 and TRBJ2-5, with 8 bases aligning to TRBD2. In germline, CDR1 is SGHVS, CDR2 FNYEAQ. The CDR3 extends over 15 amino acids. V lost 1 base, J lost 5 bases, and 6 bases stayed unmatched.

The chain recombines TRBV6-4 with TRBJ2-1; TRBD2 matches at 8 bases. CDR1 is MRHNA, CDR2 SNTAGT, per germline. The CDR3 runs to 14 residues. The J segment lost 4 bases and the V segment lost 6 bases, leaving 5 bases of the junction unmatched. The CDR3: CASRPGLGYNEQFF. Written as DNA, the CDR3 is TGTGCCAGCAGGCCGGGACTAGGATACAATGAGCAGTTCTTC.

The J gene is TRBJ2-5, the V gene TRBV4-2; 12 nucleotides line up with TRBD2. This CDR3 spans 19 amino acids. CDR1 and CDR2 from the germline V gene are LGHNA and YNFKEQ. With 0 bases clipped from V and 0 bases from J, the junction kept 8 bases outside the gene matches. CDR3 nucleotide sequence: TGTGCCAGCAGCCAAGAGAGACTAGCGGGAGCTGGGTACCAAGAGACCCAGTACTTC. This translates into CASSQERLAGAGYQETQYF.

Here the CDR3 reads CASPGTGSYQPQHF. The DNA for the CDR3 is TGTGCCAGTCCCGGGACAGGGTCATATCAGCCCCAGCATTTT. The V gene is TRBV6-8, the J gene TRBJ1-5, with TRBD1 matching 9 bases. Germline V CDR1 and CDR2: MNHGY, SAAAGT. The J segment lost 5 bases and the V segment lost 9 bases, leaving 8 bases of the junction unmatched. The CDR3 runs to 14 residues.

CDR3 nucleotides: TGTGCCAGCAGCGTAGAAGGGGAAGCCTACAATGAGCAGTTCTTC. This encodes CASSVEGEAYNEQFF. The chain is built from TRBV9 and TRBJ2-1, with a weak D call TRBD1 (5 bases). The CDR3 length is 15 residues. V dropped 0 bases and J dropped 2 bases, with 9 bases sitting between them. Looked up from germline, CDR1 is SGDLS and CDR2 is YYNGEE. The variable domain in full, with the rest retrieved from reference TRBV9 and TRBJ2-1, is DSGVTQTPKHLITATGQRVTLRCSPRSGDLSVYWYQQSLDQGLQFLIQYYNGEERAKGNILERFSAQQFPDLHSELNLSSLELGDSALYFCASSVEGEAYNEQFFGPGTRLTVL.

V usage is TRBV7-8 and J usage is TRBJ2-7, with 12 bases identical to TRBD2. This CDR3 comprises 17 residues. CDR1 is SGHVS and CDR2 is FQNEAQ in the germline V gene. The ends lost 0 bases at V and 2 bases at J; junction bases unmatched: 5. Here the CDR3 DNA reads TGTGCCAGCAGCTTAGCGATAGGACTAGCGGGGACCTACGAGCAGTACTTC. Translated, it gives CASSLAIGLAGTYEQYF.

The CDR3 bases are TGTGCCAGCAGCTTAGATTCCGGGGGTGCCTACGAGCAGTACTTC. This encodes CASSLDSGGAYEQYF. The genes are TRBV11-3 and TRBJ2-7, with a weak D call TRBD2 (6 bases). This CDR3 comprises 15 residues. Germline CDR1 and CDR2: SGHNT and YENEEA. Trimming left V 0 bases short and J 2 bases short, with 11 bases between.

CDR3 amino acids: CASSSQNTGELFF. CDR3 sequence (DNA): TGTGCCAGCAGCTCGCAAAACACCGGGGAGCTGTTTTTT. The chain couples TRBV27 to TRBJ2-2; no clear D. The CDR3 covers 13 residues. Deletions cut 6 bases from V and 2 bases from J, with 7 bases between. Germline CDR1 reads MNHEY; CDR2 reads SMNVEV (reference sequence).

This chain joins TRBV4-1 and TRBJ1-1; D call uncertain. Germline CDR1 reads MGHRA; CDR2 reads YSYEKL. Trimming took 0 bases from V and 3 from J, leaving 8 bases between them. This CDR3 contains 14 residues. CDR3 in amino acids: CASSQDATDTEAFF. The CDR3, as DNA: TGCGCCAGCAGCCAAGATGCAACAGACACTGAAGCTTTCTTT.

The rearrangement uses TRBV29-1 and TRBJ2-3, with TRBD1 identical over 10 bases. The germline V gene encodes CDR1 SQVTM and CDR2 ANQGSEA. The CDR3 runs to 17 residues. Trimming cost V 2 bases and J 3 bases; bases outside gene matches: 11. CDR3 sequence reads: CSVEFALDRGLTDTQYF. The DNA for the CDR3 is TGCAGCGTTGAATTTGCCCTTGACAGGGGGCTTACAGATACGCAGTATTTT.

This chain joins TRBV7-9 and TRBJ1-4; no firm D call. The germline V gene encodes CDR1 SEHNR and CDR2 FQNEAQ (reference sequence). Between the trimmed V and J ends, which lost 5 bases and 8 bases, there was a span of 12 bases. The CDR3 has 13 amino acids. The CDR3 spells CASSPGEFEKLFF. The CDR3 DNA is TGTGCCAGCAGCCCGGGAGAATTCGAAAAACTGTTTTTT.

CDR3 coding DNA: TGTGCCAGCACCAAACTGCCGGGACAGGGACCCAATGAGCAGTTCTTC. Its translation: CASTKLPGQGPNEQFF. The genes are TRBV28 and TRBJ2-1; 9 bases line up with TRBD1. From germline, CDR1 is MDHEN and CDR2 SYDVKM. After removal of 7 bases from V and 6 bases from J, the junction contained 13 bases not matched to a gene. The CDR3 spans 16 residues. The complete variable domain, with remaining parts taken from reference TRBV28 and TRBJ2-1, reads DVKVTQSSRYLVKRTGEKVFLECVQDMDHENMFWYRQDPGLGLRLIYFSYDVKMKEKGDIPEGYSVSREKKERFSLILESASTNQTSMYLCASTKLPGQGPNEQFFGPGTRLTVL.

The rearrangement links TRBV11-2 to TRBJ2-3; TRBD2 matches 8 bases. After removal of 2 bases from V and 0 bases from J, the junction contained 4 bases not matched to a gene. This CDR3 is built from 16 residues. Per germline, CDR1 SGHAT and CDR2 FQNNGV. The CDR3 here is CASSLLAGSSTDTQYF. The DNA for the CDR3 is TGTGCCAGCAGCTTATTAGCGGGATCTAGCACAGATACGCAGTATTTT.